A selection of T cell receptor beta chains follows, all from one sample in a study of technical replicates of blood from a few donors. Only in-frame clones appear in the TCRdb table, and some are missing; sequencing was by immunoSEQ multiplex PCR. The sample carries almost 85,000 clones, about 97% recorded once. Specimen: T cells isolated from PBMCs. Every receptor here comes from a human donor in good health. Each CDR3 is given with its conserved first and last residue. D genes are given only for firm matches. Size is omitted from some rows. Given values are once, few, many or a class for expanded clones.

clone_size	d_call	v_call	j_call	cdr3_aa	cdr3_nt
.	TRBD2	TRBV9	TRBJ2-5	CASSLGASGTQETQYF	TGTGCCAGCAGCCTAGGGGCTAGCGGTACCCAAGAGACCCAGTACTTC
.	TRBD2	TRBV10-3	TRBJ2-1	CAISESTSGVSYNEQFF	TGTGCCATCAGTGAGTCAACTAGCGGGGTCTCCTACAATGAGCAGTTCTTC
.	.	TRBV19	TRBJ1-2	CASSIFSAGGRYGYTF	TGTGCCAGTAGTATCTTTTCGGCAGGAGGCCGTTATGGCTACACCTTC
.	.	TRBV5-6	TRBJ1-1	CASVSPSGEGAFF	TGTGCCAGCGTCTCCCCCAGCGGGGAGGGGGCTTTCTTT
.	.	TRBV5-4	TRBJ1-4	CASSLAATNEKLFF	TGTGCCAGCAGCTTAGCCGCAACTAATGAAAAACTGTTTTTT
.	TRBD1	TRBV27	TRBJ1-6	CASSPSGTGVNSPLHF	TGTGCCAGCAGTCCCAGCGGGACAGGGGTTAATTCACCCCTCCACTTT
.	.	TRBV6-5	TRBJ2-7	CASSNPDTNSYEQYF	TGTGCCAGCAGCAACCCAGACACGAACTCCTACGAGCAGTACTTC
.	.	TRBV5-1	TRBJ1-4	CASNNQGGAGEKLFF	TGCGCCAGCAACAATCAGGGAGGGGCTGGTGAAAAACTGTTTTTT
.	TRBD1	TRBV11-3	TRBJ1-1	CASSPRGTDNTEAFF	TGTGCCAGCAGCCCTAGGGGGACAGACAACACTGAAGCTTTCTTT
.	.	TRBV11-2	TRBJ1-1	CASSSRGRVDTEAFF	TGTGCCAGCAGCTCCAGAGGCCGAGTGGACACTGAAGCTTTCTTT
.	.	TRBV11-1	TRBJ2-7	CASSPRGQATSYEQYF	TGTGCCAGCAGCCCTAGGGGTCAAGCGACCTCCTACGAGCAGTACTTC
.	TRBD1	TRBV29-1	TRBJ2-7	CSVVGGRGPYEQYF	TGCAGCGTTGTAGGGGGCAGGGGGCCCTACGAGCAGTACTTC
.	.	TRBV30	TRBJ1-1	CAWGRAWSFF	TGTGCCTGGGGCAGGGCCTGGTCTTTCTTT
.	TRBD1	TRBV10-3	TRBJ1-1	CAISPGQTLNTEAFF	TGTGCCATCAGCCCGGGACAGACTTTGAACACTGAAGCTTTCTTT
.	.	TRBV2	TRBJ2-3	CASRSQGNTDTQYF	TGTGCCAGCAGAAGTCAGGGCAACACAGATACGCAGTATTTT
.	TRBD1	TRBV5-1	TRBJ2-2	CASSLDTKDRASTGELFF	TGCGCCAGCAGCCTAGACACTAAGGACAGGGCGAGCACCGGGGAGCTGTTTTTT
once	.	TRBV15	TRBJ2-4	CATSRDHNTADIQYF	TGTGCCACCAGCAGAGATCATAACACGGCGGACATTCAGTACTTC
.	.	TRBV11-2	TRBJ1-1	CASRAGRLNTEAFF	TGTGCCAGCAGAGCGGGAAGGCTGAACACTGAAGCTTTCTTT
.	.	TRBV19	TRBJ1-4	CASSPPPDKVGEKLFF	TGTGCCAGTAGTCCCCCCCCGGACAAGGTCGGCGAAAAACTGTTTTTT
.	TRBD2	TRBV20-1	TRBJ2-3	CSRREGDTQYF	TGCAGTCGAAGGGAGGGGGATACGCAGTATTTT
.	TRBD1	TRBV7-8	TRBJ1-2	CASSPRQGRHGYTF	TGTGCCAGCAGCCCGCGACAGGGGAGACATGGCTACACCTTC
.	.	TRBV27	TRBJ2-3	CASSSNTEPNTQYF	TGTGCCAGCAGTTCGAACACGGAGCCGAATACGCAGTATTTT
.	.	TRBV29-1	TRBJ1-1	CSVGRVLEAFF	TGCAGCGTTGGGCGGGTGTTGGAAGCTTTCTTT